These 27 T cell receptor beta chains came from one sample sequenced in a study of T cells in women clearing cervical HPV infection. Method: immunoSEQ multiplex PCR; TCRdb's copy keeps in-frame clones and lacks some. This sample's table has about 25,000 clones. Input material: blood buffy coat. Every receptor here comes from a woman between 18 and 75 years old with a cervical HPV16 infection that either progressed to CIN3+ or cleared (not recorded which).

As concerns this clone: The CDR3 goes on 3 residues after the read ends, and that part is filled in from the germline J gene. The gene calls are TRBV9 and TRBJ2-7; 10 positions agree with TRBD2. The CDR3 has 15 amino acids. Trimming cost V 6 bases and J 5 bases; bases outside gene matches: 11. CDR1 SGDLS and CDR2 YYNGEE come from the germline V gene. Partial CDR3 DNA: TGTGCCAGCACCCCCCGGGGCAGCGGGGGGGACGAG. Amino acids: CASTPRGSGGDE. The full CDR3 is CASTPRGSGGDEQYF. Drawing the rest from reference TRBV9 and TRBJ2-7, the complete variable domain is DSGVTQTPKHLITATGQRVTLRCSPRSGDLSVYWYQQSLDQGLQFLIQYYNGEERAKGNILERFSAQQFPDLHSELNLSSLELGDSALYFCASTPRGSGGDEQYFGPGTRLTVT.

The CDR3 protein is CASSEAGGREQYF. Partial CDR3 DNA: TGTGCCAGCAGTGAAGCGGGGGGGCGCGAG. The chain combines TRBV6-1 with TRBJ2-7, with D possibly being TRBD2 (7 bases). The read ends 3 residues before the CDR3 terminus; that terminus is restored from the germline J gene. The CDR3 sequence is 13 residues long. Germline lookup yields CDR1 MNHNS and CDR2 SASEGT. V gave up 0 bases and J gave up 6 bases, with 9 bases separating them.

To note about this clone: The read ends 3 residues before the CDR3 terminus; that terminus is restored from the germline J gene. Other DNA sequences in the same sample also yield this CDR3. The chain joins TRBV5-6 to TRBJ1-3; D is perhaps TRBD1 (5 bases). Germline V gives CDR1 SGHDT, CDR2 YYEEEE. V shed 4 bases and J shed 0 bases, with 11 bases lying between them. This CDR3 is built from 15 residues. CDR3 in amino acids: CASSPGLSSGNTIYF. The CDR3 bases that were read are TGTGCCAGCAGCCCAGGGCTCAGCTCTGGAAACACC.

On this clone: Coverage ceases 3 residues before the CDR3 finishes, and the germline J gene fills in the end. The rearrangement links TRBV5-1 to TRBJ2-3; 11 bases agree with TRBD1. Germline V CDR1 and CDR2: SGHRS, YFSETQ. The CDR3 totals 15 residues. The CDR3 here is CASSLEGQGGQPQYF. The sequenced part of the CDR3 DNA is TGCGCCAGCAGCTTGGAGGGACAGGGGGGCCAGCCG.

Notes on this clone: The CDR3 goes on 3 residues after the read ends, and that part is filled in from the germline J gene. This chain joins TRBV2 and TRBJ1-6; TRBD1 agrees at 9 bases. This CDR3 comprises 17 residues. The ends lost 6 bases at V and 10 bases at J; junction bases unmatched: 16. Germline values: CDR1 SNHLY, CDR2 FYNNEI. The CDR3 DNA, read in part, is TGTGCCAGCAGCCAAAGGGGGGGACAGGGATTCGGATCACCC. Translation gives CASSQRGGQGFGSP. The whole CDR3 sequence is CASSQRGGQGFGSPLHF.

Regarding this clone: The CDR3 end lies 3 residues beyond the end of the read and is filled in from the germline J gene. The rearrangement uses TRBV13 and TRBJ1-2; D might be TRBD1 (6 bases). The CDR3 is 13 residues long. The V end was cut by 0 bases, the J end by 5 bases, with 7 bases between. CDR1 and CDR2 (germline): PRHDT, FYEKMQ (reference sequence). Incomplete CDR3 DNA: TGTGCCAGCAGCTTAGGGACAGGATATGGC. Translating gives CASSLGTGYG. The CDR3 in its entirety is CASSLGTGYGYTF.

Concerning this clone: The CDR3 goes on 3 residues after the read ends, and that part is filled in from the germline J gene. The chain couples TRBV9 to TRBJ2-3, with 10 positions matching TRBD2. The length of the CDR3 is 16 residues. V shed 4 bases and J 2 bases; nucleotides not matched to a gene: 7. CDR1 SGDLS and CDR2 YYNGEE come from the germline V gene. The part of the CDR3 DNA that was read is TGTGCCAGCAGCCCCCTAGCGGGGGACATCACAGATACG. It yields the protein CASSPLAGDITDT. The whole CDR3 sequence is CASSPLAGDITDTQYF.

A note on this clone: The read terminates 3 residues before the CDR3 end, so the remaining end is supplied by the germline J gene. The chain carries TRBV30 and TRBJ1-2, with unresolved D. This CDR3 is built from 12 residues. Deletions cut 8 bases from V and 5 bases from J, with 15 bases between. CDR1 is GTSNPN, CDR2 SVGIG, per germline (reference sequence). CDR3 loop: CAVDPAGYGYTF. The DNA read from the CDR3 is TGTGCCGTGGACCCGGCGGGATATGGC. The full variable domain, completed using reference TRBV30 and TRBJ1-2, is SQTIHQWPATLVQPVGSPLSLECTVEGTSNPNLYWYRQAAGRGLQLLFYSVGIGQISSEVPQNLSASRPQDRQFILSSKKLLLSDSGFYLCAVDPAGYGYTFGSGTRLTVV.

In regard to this clone: The CDR3 goes on 3 residues after the read ends, and that part is filled in from the germline J gene. The chain is built from TRBV10-3 and TRBJ2-3; D may be TRBD2 (6 bases). The CDR3 has 17 amino acids. Germline V CDR1 and CDR2: ENHRY, SYGVKD. The V end lost 2 bases, the J end lost 6 bases, and 21 bases lay between the germline ends. The CDR3 DNA, read in part, is TGTGCCATCAGTGAGACCGCCGGGGGTACCCAAGAGGATACG. This sequence encodes CAISETAGGTQEDT. The whole CDR3 sequence reads CAISETAGGTQEDTQYF.

Comment on this clone: The sequenced fragment ends 3 residues before the CDR3 boundary, so the rest is inferred from the germline J gene. V is TRBV10-3 and J is TRBJ1-1; 8 bases match TRBD1. This CDR3 is built from 17 residues. J gave up 0 bases and V 5 bases, and 11 bases lay outside the gene matches. From germline, CDR1 is ENHRY and CDR2 SYGVKD. The part of the CDR3 DNA that was read is TGTGCCATCAGTCCGCGGACAGGGAGTTACATGAACACTGAA. This translates into CAISPRTGSYMNTE. The whole CDR3 reads CAISPRTGSYMNTEAFF.

Turning to this clone: Sequencing ends 3 residues short of the CDR3 end; the germline J gene provides the rest. The chain has TRBV9 and TRBJ2-5; TRBD2 aligns across 14 bases. V was clipped by 7 bases and J by 5 bases; unmatched bases: 7. CDR1 is SGDLS and CDR2 is YYNGEE in the germline V gene. This CDR3 region has 15 residues. The CDR3 DNA, read in part, is TGTGCCAGCGGGGGGACTAGCGGGGGCGTGGAGACC. This translates into CASGGTSGGVET. The whole CDR3 protein reads CASGGTSGGVETQYF.

A remark on this clone: Coverage ceases 3 residues before the CDR3 finishes, and the germline J gene fills in the end. V is TRBV5-1 and J is TRBJ2-7; possible D gene TRBD2, 7 bases. Germline V gives CDR1 SGHRS, CDR2 YFSETQ. The CDR3 is 14 amino acids. Between the trimmed V and J ends, which lost 2 bases and 3 bases, there was a span of 12 bases. CDR3 DNA (partial): TGCGCCAGCAGCTTTGGGGGGGCAGGCTACGAG. It is translated as CASSFGGAGYE. Given in full, the CDR3 is CASSFGGAGYEQYF.

For this clone: The CDR3 end falls 3 residues outside the read, so it is completed with the germline J gene. The V call is TRBV30, the J call TRBJ1-1; D perhaps matches TRBD1 (6 bases). The CDR3 has 14 residues. With 2 bases removed from V and 2 bases from J, the gap between germline ends came to 12 bases. The germline V gene has CDR1 GTSNPN and CDR2 SVGIG (reference sequence). CDR3 residues: CAWSKGVQNTEAFF. Incomplete CDR3 DNA: TGTGCCTGGAGTAAGGGGGTACAAAACACTGAA.

About this clone: From the germline J gene comes the end of the CDR3, since the read stops 3 residues before it. This chain links TRBV9 with TRBJ2-3; maybe TRBD1 (6 bases). Germline CDR1 and CDR2: SGDLS and YYNGEE. CDR3 length: 14 residues. V lost 3 bases and J lost 4, with 12 bases in between. CDR3 residues: CASSDLGAADTQYF. Partial CDR3 DNA: TGTGCCAGCAGCGATCTGGGGGCTGCAGATACG.

On this clone itself: The read comes to an end 3 residues before the CDR3 does, leaving the germline J gene to fill in the end. The V and J genes are TRBV4-1 and TRBJ2-5; 9 bases match TRBD2. The CDR3 loop spans 16 amino acids. The junction had 7 bases not matched to a gene; V was cut back by 1 base and J by 4 bases. Germline lookup yields CDR1 MGHRA and CDR2 YSYEKL. The CDR3: CASSQGGGGAGETQYF. The DNA read from the CDR3 is TGCGCCAGCAGCCAAGGTGGCGGGGGGGCTGGAGAGACC.

With regard to this clone: The read ends 3 residues before the CDR3 terminus; that terminus is restored from the germline J gene. The chain joins TRBV7-2 to TRBJ2-7, with no clear D. There are 14 residues in the CDR3. Germline values: CDR1 SGHTA, CDR2 FQGNSA. V was pared by 4 bases and J by 0 bases, with 10 bases between. The sequenced CDR3 bases are TGTGCCAGCAGCTCGCAGAGAAGCTCCTACGAG. Translation: CASSSQRSSYE. The full-length CDR3 reads as CASSSQRSSYEQYF.

Regarding this clone: The read ends 3 residues shy of where the CDR3 ends; the end is completed using the germline J gene. The J gene is TRBJ2-7, the V gene TRBV20-1, with a possible D match to TRBD1 (5 bases). Trimming shortened V by 3 bases and J by 2 bases, and 11 bases separated the two germline ends. In germline, CDR1 is DFQATT, CDR2 SNEGSKA (reference sequence). This CDR3 contains 13 residues. The sequenced part of the CDR3 DNA is TGCAGTGCTAGTGGGTGGGGCGCCTACGAG. Translated: CSASGWGAYE. The CDR3 reads in full as CSASGWGAYEQYF.

Regarding this clone: Sequencing ends 3 residues short of the CDR3 end; the germline J gene provides the rest. The rearrangement links TRBV11-1 to TRBJ2-1; no definite D call. Germline loops: CDR1 SGHAT, CDR2 FQDESV (reference sequence). The length of the CDR3 is 13 residues. The V and J ends lost 1 base and 7 bases respectively, with 8 bases between them. The DNA read from the CDR3 is TGTGCCAGCAGCTTAGATCCGGGTAATGAG. It yields the protein CASSLDPGNE. The CDR3, in full, reads CASSLDPGNEQFF.

As to this clone: Coverage ceases 3 residues before the CDR3 finishes, and the germline J gene fills in the end. This chain joins TRBV7-9 and TRBJ1-1; the D is unclear. The germline V gene has CDR1 SEHNR and CDR2 FQNEAQ (reference sequence). V lost 10 bases to trimming and J lost 1 base, with 10 bases between them. This CDR3 region has 12 residues. The CDR3 loop reads CAIHSGNTEAFF. The DNA read from the CDR3 is TGTGCCATCCACTCGGGGAACACTGAA.

Points on this clone: The read terminates 3 residues before the CDR3 end, so the remaining end is supplied by the germline J gene. The rearrangement joins TRBV7-9 to TRBJ1-2; 7 bases map to TRBD1. This CDR3 has 15 amino acids. Germline V gives CDR1 SEHNR, CDR2 FQNEAQ (reference sequence). CDR3 DNA, as far as it was read: TGTGCCAGCAGCCCAGAGAGGCAGGGGGTACGCGAC. Residues: CASSPERQGVRD. The complete CDR3 sequence is CASSPERQGVRDYTF.

A note on this clone: Sequencing ends 3 residues short of the CDR3 end; the germline J gene provides the rest. V and J are TRBV18 and TRBJ2-7, with D tentatively TRBD2 (6 bases). Germline V gene lookup returns CDR1 KGHSH and CDR2 LQKENI. The CDR3 totals 14 residues. The V end was cut by 4 bases, the J end by 3 bases, with 13 bases between. The covered CDR3 bases are TGTGCCAGCTCACAGACTAGGCAGAACTACGAG. This translates into CASSQTRQNYE. The CDR3 in full is CASSQTRQNYEQYF.

CDR3 amino acids: CASSSTDRPHSPLHF. The covered CDR3 bases are TGTGCCAGCAGCTCGACAGACCGGCCTCACTCACCC. The chain joins TRBV7-9 to TRBJ1-6; D is perhaps TRBD1 (5 bases). The read falls 3 residues short of the CDR3 end, and the missing part is taken from the germline J gene. In germline, CDR1 is SEHNR, CDR2 FQNEAQ (reference sequence). V lost 4 bases, J lost 10 bases, and 17 bases lay in between. This CDR3 contains 15 residues.

Details on this clone: The read stops 3 residues short of the end of the CDR3; the missing end is completed from the germline J gene. V is TRBV12-3 or TRBV12-4 and J is TRBJ2-7; the match to TRBD1 covers 8 bases. CDR3 length equals 14 residues. With 3 bases clipped from V and 0 bases from J, the junction kept 1 base outside the gene matches. The part of the CDR3 DNA that was read is TGTGCCAGCAGTTTGGGACAGGTCTCCTACGAG. Protein product: CASSLGQVSYE. Given in full, the CDR3 is CASSLGQVSYEQYF.

With respect to this clone: The missing CDR3 end, 3 residues past where the read stops, is filled in from the germline J gene. The J gene is TRBJ2-3, the V gene TRBV7-9; 10 bases line up with TRBD1. The CDR3 contains 14 residues. In germline, CDR1 is SEHNR, CDR2 FQNEAQ (reference sequence). CDR3 DNA, as far as it was read: TGTGCCAGCAGTTTGACAGGGGGCCAAGAGACG. Its protein is CASSLTGGQET. The CDR3 reads in full as CASSLTGGQETQYF.

Concerning this clone itself: The read terminates 3 residues ahead of where the CDR3 ends, so the germline J gene completes it. The genes are TRBV20-1 and TRBJ2-5, with D unclear. V lost 6 bases and J 1 base, leaving 9 bases between the germline ends. Germline V lookup: CDR1 DFQATT, CDR2 SNEGSKA (reference sequence). CDR3 length: 12 residues. The sequenced part of the CDR3 DNA is TGCAGTGCCCACGGGTCCCAAGAGACC. This codes for CSAHGSQET. The complete CDR3 protein is CSAHGSQETQYF.

In the case of this clone: The read stops 3 residues short of the end of the CDR3; the missing end is completed from the germline J gene. The chain is built from TRBV30 and TRBJ2-3; 11 nucleotides agree with TRBD2. Unmatched junction bases numbered 3, after V lost 4 bases and J lost 0 bases. The germline V gene has CDR1 GTSNPN and CDR2 SVGIG (reference sequence). The CDR3 runs 15 residues. The CDR3 loop is CAWTIAGGSTDTQYF. The part of the CDR3 DNA that was read is TGTGCCTGGACAATAGCGGGGGGGAGCACAGATACG.

Concerning this clone: The read stops 3 residues short of the end of the CDR3; the missing end is completed from the germline J gene. The V call is TRBV19, the J call TRBJ2-1; D perhaps matches TRBD2 (6 bases). The CDR3 contains 13 residues. CDR1 is LNHDA, CDR2 SQIVND, per germline (reference sequence). Trimming took 3 bases from V and 7 from J, leaving 10 bases between them. CDR3 sequence: CASSIEGRNEQFF. Partial CDR3 DNA: TGTGCCAGTAGTATTGAGGGGAGGAATGAG.